This TCR beta chain came from a study of cytomegalovirus exposure and HLA in healthy donors. Turning to this clone: What it recognizes is unknown.

The PCR was carried out with 60 Vbeta primers and 13 Jbeta primers. Measured with immunoSEQ multiplex PCR; TCRdb has only the in-frame clones, and not every one. The profile shows some 140,000 clones, approximately 72% of them singletons. Study results and limitations: In a later analysis, HLA-associated TCR beta chains were more clonally expanded than equally common others. It was about 180 TCR beta chains that were listed as cytomegalovirus-associated.

The sample comprised PBMCs. The receptor was isolated from a man aged 18 to 35 in good health and CMV-seronegative.

The CDR3 here is CASSWRRDWANTEAFF. The CDR3 coding sequence is TGTGCCAGCAGTTGGAGGCGGGACTGGGCGAACACTGAAGCTTTCTTT. The rearrangement links TRBV28 to TRBJ1-1, with TRBD1 as a possible D gene (5 bases). CDR3 length: 16 residues. Trimming left V 4 bases short and J 1 base short, with 16 bases between. The germline CDR1 and CDR2 sequences are MDHEN and SYDVKM.